A single sample is the source of the 4 T cell receptor beta chains below, sequenced in a study of early stage breast cancer tumors. The table came from immunoSEQ multiplex PCR; TCRdb's copy has only in-frame clones and leaves some out. The table includes 30,000 to 40,000 clones, around 68% detected once. Material: blood. These receptors were collected from a person aged 55 to 75 with breast cancer.

The rearrangement uses TRBV18 and TRBJ1-1, with D possibly TRBD1 on 6 matching bases. Germline loops: CDR1 KGHSH, CDR2 LQKENI. The CDR3 has 13 residues. The germline V and J ends were trimmed by 4 bases and 4 bases, with 10 bases remaining between them. The CDR3 protein is CASSHREGTEAFF. The DNA for the CDR3 is TGTGCCAGCTCACACAGGGAGGGCACTGAAGCTTTCTTT.

The chain recombines TRBV14 with TRBJ2-1, with 12 nucleotides matching TRBD2. This CDR3 comprises 13 residues. Germline CDR1 is SGHDN and CDR2 is FVKESK. Trimming removed 8 bases from V and 8 bases from J; junction bases left unmatched: 4. CDR3 region: CASSLAGGYEQFF. DNA of the CDR3: TGTGCCAGCTCCCTAGCGGGAGGGTATGAGCAGTTCTTC.

This clone was observed a handful of times. CDR3 protein: CASRGQGTGNQPQHF. The CDR3 DNA sequence: TGTGCCAGCAGAGGACAGGGCACGGGCAATCAGCCCCAGCATTTT. The chain couples TRBV2 to TRBJ1-5; 8 bases map to TRBD1. The CDR3 has 15 residues. The germline gives CDR1 SNHLY, CDR2 FYNNEI. Trimming cost V 6 bases and J 2 bases; bases outside gene matches: 6.

The V and J genes are TRBV14 and TRBJ2-7; maybe TRBD2 (6 bases). V dropped 1 base and J dropped 5 bases, with 15 bases sitting between them. This CDR3 spans 15 amino acids. Germline loops: CDR1 SGHDN, CDR2 FVKESK. Here the CDR3 reads CASSQGPGGENEQYF. CDR3 nucleotide sequence: TGTGCCAGCAGCCAAGGCCCCGGAGGGGAAAACGAGCAGTACTTC.